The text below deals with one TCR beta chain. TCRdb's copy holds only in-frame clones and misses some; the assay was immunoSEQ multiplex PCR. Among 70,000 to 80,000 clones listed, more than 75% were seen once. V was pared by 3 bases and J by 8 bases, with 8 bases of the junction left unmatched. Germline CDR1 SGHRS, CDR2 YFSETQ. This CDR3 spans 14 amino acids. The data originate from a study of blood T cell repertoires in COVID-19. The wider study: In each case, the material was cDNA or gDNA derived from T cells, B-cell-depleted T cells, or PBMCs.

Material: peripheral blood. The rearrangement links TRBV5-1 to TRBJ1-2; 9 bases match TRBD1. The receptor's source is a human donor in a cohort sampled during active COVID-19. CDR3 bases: TGCGCCAGCAGCTGGGGGGACAGGGTGGAAGGCTACACCTTC. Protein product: CASSWGDRVEGYTF.